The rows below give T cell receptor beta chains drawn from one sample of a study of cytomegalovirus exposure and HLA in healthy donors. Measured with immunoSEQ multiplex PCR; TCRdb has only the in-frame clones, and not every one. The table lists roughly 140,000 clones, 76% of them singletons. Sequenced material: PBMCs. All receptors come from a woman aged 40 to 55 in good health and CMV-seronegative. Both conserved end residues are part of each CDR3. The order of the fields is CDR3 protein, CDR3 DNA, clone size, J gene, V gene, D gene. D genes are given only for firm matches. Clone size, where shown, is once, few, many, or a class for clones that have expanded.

CDR3aa: CASSLATGHNEQFF
CDR3nt: TGCGCCAGCAGCTTGGCGACAGGGCACAATGAGCAGTTCTTC
abundance: NA
j_gene: TRBJ2-1
v_gene: TRBV5-1
d_gene: TRBD1

CDR3aa: CAWSVLAGRYNEQFF
CDR3nt: TGTGCCTGGAGTGTACTGGCGGGGAGATACAATGAGCAGTTCTTC
abundance: NA
j_gene: TRBJ2-1
v_gene: TRBV30
d_gene: NA

CDR3aa: CAISDGTGGATEAFF
CDR3nt: TGTGCCATCAGTGACGGGACAGGGGGAGCCACTGAAGCTTTCTTT
abundance: NA
j_gene: TRBJ1-1
v_gene: TRBV10-3
d_gene: TRBD1

CDR3aa: CASSLVSGGQPQHF
CDR3nt: TGTGCCAGCAGTTTGGTTTCAGGTGGTCAGCCCCAGCATTTT
abundance: NA
j_gene: TRBJ1-5
v_gene: TRBV27
d_gene: NA

CDR3aa: CASKQGQGAPGELFF
CDR3nt: TGTGCCAGCAAACAGGGACAGGGTGCCCCCGGGGAGCTGTTTTTT
abundance: few
j_gene: TRBJ2-2
v_gene: TRBV6-5
d_gene: TRBD1

CDR3aa: CASTTRGAATNEKLFF
CDR3nt: TGTGCCAGCACGACCCGGGGGGCCGCAACTAATGAAAAACTGTTTTTT
abundance: NA
j_gene: TRBJ1-4
v_gene: TRBV28
d_gene: NA

CDR3aa: CASSPRVGGPQETQYF
CDR3nt: TGTGCCAGCAGCCCCCGCGTCGGGGGACCCCAAGAGACCCAGTACTTC
abundance: NA
j_gene: TRBJ2-5
v_gene: TRBV5-4
d_gene: NA

CDR3aa: CASSPGLAGGQRDTQYF
CDR3nt: TGCGCCAGCAGCCCAGGACTAGCGGGGGGCCAAAGAGATACCCAGTACTTC
abundance: NA
j_gene: TRBJ2-5
v_gene: TRBV5-1
d_gene: TRBD2

CDR3aa: CASSSSLGDRVGNTEAFF
CDR3nt: TGTGCCAGCAGCTCCTCTTTGGGGGACAGGGTCGGAAACACTGAAGCTTTCTTT
abundance: NA
j_gene: TRBJ1-1
v_gene: TRBV7-8
d_gene: TRBD1

CDR3aa: CASSLLLVNYGYTF
CDR3nt: TGTGCCAGCAGCTTACTCCTAGTCAACTATGGCTACACCTTC
abundance: NA
j_gene: TRBJ1-2
v_gene: TRBV7-9
d_gene: NA